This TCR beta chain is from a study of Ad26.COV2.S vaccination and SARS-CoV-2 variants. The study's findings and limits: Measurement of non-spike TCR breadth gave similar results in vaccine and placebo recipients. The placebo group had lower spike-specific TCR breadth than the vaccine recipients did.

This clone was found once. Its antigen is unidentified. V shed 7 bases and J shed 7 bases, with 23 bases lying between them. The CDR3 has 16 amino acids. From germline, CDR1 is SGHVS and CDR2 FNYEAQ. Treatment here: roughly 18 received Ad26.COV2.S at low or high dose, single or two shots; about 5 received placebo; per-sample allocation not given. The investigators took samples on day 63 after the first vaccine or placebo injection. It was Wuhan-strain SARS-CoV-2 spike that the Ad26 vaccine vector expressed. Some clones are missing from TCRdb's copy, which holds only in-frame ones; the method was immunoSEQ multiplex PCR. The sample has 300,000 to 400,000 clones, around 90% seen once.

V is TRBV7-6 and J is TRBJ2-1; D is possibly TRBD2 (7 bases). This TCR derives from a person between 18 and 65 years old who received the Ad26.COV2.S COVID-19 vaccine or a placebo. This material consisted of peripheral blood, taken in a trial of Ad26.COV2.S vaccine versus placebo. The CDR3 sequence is CASTRGGRGSENEQFF. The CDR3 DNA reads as TGTGCCAGCACCCGAGGGGGGCGGGGGTCGGAAAATGAGCAGTTCTTC.